The T cell receptor beta chain under discussion was sequenced for a study of T cell changes during pregnancy in multiple sclerosis. Trimming at V came to 4 bases and at J to 10 bases, leaving 9 bases not matched to a gene. This CDR3 has 15 amino acids. Germline CDR1 and CDR2: SGHAT and FQDESV (reference sequence). TCRdb keeps only in-frame clones here, not all; method: immunoSEQ multiplex PCR. The profile shows some 59,000 clones, 80% to 90% of them singletons. Sequences were derived from peripheral blood, sampled in the first trimester of pregnancy. The rearrangement links TRBV11-1 to TRBJ2-1; 11 nucleotides line up with TRBD2. This TCR was sampled from a female donor with multiple sclerosis, enrolled in a pregnancy study. CDR3 nucleotide sequence: TGTGCCAGCAGCTCAAGGACTAGCGGGTGGGGGGAGCAGTTCTTC. Its protein is CASSSRTSGWGEQFF.